The rows below give T cell receptor beta chains drawn from one sample of a study of blood T cells in healthy people across ages. TCRdb reprocessed the 5' RACE reads via MiXCR and lists one record per CDR3 protein. The data contain around 1,500,000 distinct CDR3 sequences, about 30% of them seen just once; the ten biggest clones take up roughly 8%. The sample taken for sequencing was blood. Receptors were obtained from a woman between 25 and 40 years old in good health. The CDR3 runs from the conserved cysteine through the conserved F or W. The order of the fields is clone size, V gene, J gene, D gene, CDR3 DNA, CDR3 protein. The D gene is left open where the match is weak. A clone size is listed for some rows: how often the clone was seen (once, few, many), or a class if it is expanded.

clone size: many
V gene: TRBV5-1
J gene: TRBJ1-6
D gene: TRBD1
CDR3 DNA: TGCGCCAGCAGCTTCGGGACAGTTCGGGATAATTCACCCCTCCACTTT
CDR3 protein: CASSFGTVRDNSPLHF

clone size: -
V gene: TRBV5-1
J gene: TRBJ1-3
D gene: -
CDR3 DNA: TGCGCCAGCAGCTTGGGTGCCCAGACTGGAAACACCATATATTTT
CDR3 protein: CASSLGAQTGNTIYF

clone size: few
V gene: TRBV7-2
J gene: TRBJ1-5
D gene: -
CDR3 DNA: TGTGCCAGCAGCTTAATGGGGGACGGGAATCAGCCCCAGCATTTT
CDR3 protein: CASSLMGDGNQPQHF

clone size: -
V gene: TRBV24-1
J gene: TRBJ1-6
D gene: TRBD1
CDR3 DNA: TGTGCCACCAGTGATTTCAGGGACAGAAATTCACCCCTCCACTTT
CDR3 protein: CATSDFRDRNSPLHF

clone size: -
V gene: TRBV3-1
J gene: TRBJ2-3
D gene: -
CDR3 DNA: TGTGCCACAAAAACCTCATACACAGATACGCAGTATTTT
CDR3 protein: CATKTSYTDTQYF

clone size: many
V gene: TRBV20-1
J gene: TRBJ2-5
D gene: TRBD2
CDR3 DNA: TGCAGTGCCCCCGGGCTAGCGGGAGGATTCGGGGCCCAGTACTTC
CDR3 protein: CSAPGLAGGFGAQYF

clone size: many
V gene: TRBV6-2/TRBV6-3
J gene: TRBJ2-7
D gene: -
CDR3 DNA: TGTGCCAGCACGAACAGCCGCGGGCGACACGACGAGCAGTACTTC
CDR3 protein: CASTNSRGRHDEQYF

clone size: -
V gene: TRBV12-3/TRBV12-4
J gene: TRBJ2-2
D gene: TRBD1
CDR3 DNA: TGTGCCACCGCGAATACAGGGGCGAACACCGGGGAGCTGTTTTTT
CDR3 protein: CATANTGANTGELFF

clone size: few
V gene: TRBV7-2
J gene: TRBJ1-4
D gene: TRBD1
CDR3 DNA: TGTGCCAGCAGCTTACGCAGGGGGCATAATGAAAAACTGTTTTTT
CDR3 protein: CASSLRRGHNEKLFF

clone size: -
V gene: TRBV18
J gene: TRBJ1-4
D gene: TRBD1
CDR3 DNA: TGTGCCAGCTCACCAGAGGGACAGCCAAATGAAAAACTGTTTTTT
CDR3 protein: CASSPEGQPNEKLFF

clone size: many
V gene: TRBV7-2
J gene: TRBJ1-2
D gene: -
CDR3 DNA: TGTGCCAGCAGCTTAGAAAATGGCTACACCTTC
CDR3 protein: CASSLENGYTF

clone size: few
V gene: TRBV18
J gene: TRBJ2-7
D gene: TRBD2
CDR3 DNA: TGTGCCAGCTCATTTAGCGGGGTTCGCTACGAGCAGTACTTC
CDR3 protein: CASSFSGVRYEQYF

clone size: -
V gene: TRBV12-3/TRBV12-4
J gene: TRBJ2-3
D gene: -
CDR3 DNA: TGTGCCAGCTGGAGGACAGATACGCAGTATTTT
CDR3 protein: CASWRTDTQYF

clone size: -
V gene: TRBV7-3
J gene: TRBJ1-3
D gene: -
CDR3 DNA: TGTGCCAGCAGCTCATCTGAGGGGGACACCATATATTTT
CDR3 protein: CASSSSEGDTIYF

clone size: -
V gene: TRBV29-1
J gene: TRBJ1-1
D gene: -
CDR3 DNA: TGCAGCGTTGACCCTTCAGGGGTCAACACTGAAGCTTTCTTT
CDR3 protein: CSVDPSGVNTEAFF

clone size: -
V gene: TRBV3-1
J gene: TRBJ2-3
D gene: TRBD2
CDR3 DNA: TGTGCCAGCAGCCACCTTAGCGGGGGGGGCGCAGATACGCAGTATTTT
CDR3 protein: CASSHLSGGGADTQYF

clone size: -
V gene: TRBV29-1
J gene: TRBJ2-3
D gene: -
CDR3 DNA: TGCAGCGCTAAGGGGGATACGCAGTATTTT
CDR3 protein: CSAKGDTQYF

clone size: -
V gene: TRBV5-1
J gene: TRBJ1-1
D gene: -
CDR3 DNA: TGCGCCAGCAGCTTGGCACACGGACTCGACACTGAAGCTTTCTTT
CDR3 protein: CASSLAHGLDTEAFF

clone size: few
V gene: TRBV5-6
J gene: TRBJ2-3
D gene: -
CDR3 DNA: TGTGCCAGCAGCCGGCCCTCTCCTGTCACAGATACGCAGTATTTT
CDR3 protein: CASSRPSPVTDTQYF

clone size: many
V gene: TRBV7-9
J gene: TRBJ1-2
D gene: -
CDR3 DNA: TGTGCCAGCAGCCCCCGGGACTCGCCCGGAAGGGATGGCTACACCTTC
CDR3 protein: CASSPRDSPGRDGYTF

clone size: once
V gene: TRBV18
J gene: TRBJ2-3
D gene: -
CDR3 DNA: TGTGCCATCTCTCCCCAAACGGGGGCTGGTGATACGCAGTATTTT
CDR3 protein: CAISPQTGAGDTQYF

clone size: few
V gene: TRBV6-1
J gene: TRBJ2-3
D gene: -
CDR3 DNA: TGTGCCAGCAGTGGGTTCGGCAGGAGGAGCACAGATACGCAGTATTTT
CDR3 protein: CASSGFGRRSTDTQYF

clone size: -
V gene: TRBV6-1
J gene: TRBJ2-5
D gene: TRBD2
CDR3 DNA: TGTGCCAGCAGTGACGGGGCTAGCGGGGGGCTCGGGGAGACCCAGTACTTC
CDR3 protein: CASSDGASGGLGETQYF

clone size: many
V gene: TRBV10-3
J gene: TRBJ2-7
D gene: -
CDR3 DNA: TGTGCCATCAGTGAGTCTACAGGGACAAAGATTTACGAGCAGTACTTC
CDR3 protein: CAISESTGTKIYEQYF

clone size: -
V gene: TRBV11-2
J gene: TRBJ2-2
D gene: -
CDR3 DNA: TGTGCCAGCAGCTTTAGGGCCGAGGGACACACCGGGGAGCTGTTTTTT
CDR3 protein: CASSFRAEGHTGELFF

clone size: -
V gene: TRBV20-1
J gene: TRBJ1-6
D gene: -
CDR3 DNA: TGCAGTGCTAGATACGTCAGCTCCTATAATTCACCCCTCCACTTT
CDR3 protein: CSARYVSSYNSPLHF

clone size: few
V gene: TRBV7-2
J gene: TRBJ1-6
D gene: -
CDR3 DNA: TGTGCCAGCAGGATCGACAGTGGTAATTCACCCCTCCACTTT
CDR3 protein: CASRIDSGNSPLHF

clone size: many
V gene: TRBV29-1
J gene: TRBJ2-1
D gene: -
CDR3 DNA: TGCAGCGTCGGACACGACAATGAGCAGTTCTTC
CDR3 protein: CSVGHDNEQFF

clone size: few
V gene: TRBV29-1
J gene: TRBJ2-1
D gene: TRBD2
CDR3 DNA: TGCAGCTCAACTAGCGGGAGATCAAATGAGCAGTTCTTC
CDR3 protein: CSSTSGRSNEQFF

clone size: few
V gene: TRBV14
J gene: TRBJ1-1
D gene: TRBD1
CDR3 DNA: TGTGCCAGCAGCCAGACAGGGGCGGGGAAAGCTTTCTTT
CDR3 protein: CASSQTGAGKAFF

clone size: once
V gene: TRBV20-1
J gene: TRBJ1-1
D gene: -
CDR3 DNA: TGCAGTGCAAAAACGACAGTTGAAGCTTTCTTT
CDR3 protein: CSAKTTVEAFF

clone size: few
V gene: TRBV6-5
J gene: TRBJ2-7
D gene: -
CDR3 DNA: TGTGCCAGCAGTTACTCAGACAGCGCCTACGAGCAGTACTTC
CDR3 protein: CASSYSDSAYEQYF

clone size: -
V gene: TRBV4-1
J gene: TRBJ1-5
D gene: -
CDR3 DNA: TGCGCCAGCAGCCAAGAAGGGGTGCGCAATCAGCCCCAGCATTTT
CDR3 protein: CASSQEGVRNQPQHF

clone size: -
V gene: TRBV20-1
J gene: TRBJ1-2
D gene: TRBD1
CDR3 DNA: TGCAGTGCAGGACAGGGTTTTGATGGCTACACCTTC
CDR3 protein: CSAGQGFDGYTF

clone size: few
V gene: TRBV19
J gene: TRBJ1-2
D gene: -
CDR3 DNA: TGTGCCAGTATATCGGGCTTGGATGGCTACACCTTC
CDR3 protein: CASISGLDGYTF

clone size: -
V gene: TRBV6-2/TRBV6-3
J gene: TRBJ1-2
D gene: -
CDR3 DNA: TGTGCCAGCAGCCGGAACTATGGCCACACCTTC
CDR3 protein: CASSRNYGHTF

clone size: -
V gene: TRBV6-1
J gene: TRBJ2-5
D gene: -
CDR3 DNA: TGTGCCAGTCGAGGGCAAGGGGAATTGGTAGAGACCCAGTACTTC
CDR3 protein: CASRGQGELVETQYF

clone size: -
V gene: TRBV29-1
J gene: TRBJ2-5
D gene: -
CDR3 DNA: TGCAGCGTTGGCGGGGGCCTCCAAGAGACCCAGTACTTC
CDR3 protein: CSVGGGLQETQYF

clone size: -
V gene: TRBV2
J gene: TRBJ2-1
D gene: -
CDR3 DNA: TGTGCCAGCCGCCGGGGACGGAACAATGAGCAGTTCTTC
CDR3 protein: CASRRGRNNEQFF